Listed below are T cell receptor beta chains from one sample, sequenced in a study of long-term antiretroviral therapy in people with HIV. Method: immunoSEQ multiplex PCR; TCRdb's copy keeps in-frame clones and lacks some. Of around 20,000 clones listed, 81% are singletons. This material consisted of unsorted PBMCs, taken 0.1 years before starting antiretroviral therapy. The receptors here all came from a man aged 40-49 years with HIV. Each CDR3 is given with its conserved first and last residue. Each record gives: CDR3 DNA, CDR3 protein, V gene, J gene, clone size, D gene. D genes are given only for firm matches. Only part of the rows carry a size: once, few, many, or a class if the clone is expanded.

CDR3nt: TGCGCCAGCAGCCGGAAGAGTTCAGAATGGACAGATACGCAGTATTTT; CDR3aa: CASSRKSSEWTDTQYF; v_gene: TRBV4-3; j_gene: TRBJ2-3; abundance: .; d_gene: .
CDR3nt: TGTGCCAGCAGTTTAAGCCAGGGAGAGTATGAAAAACTGTTTTTT; CDR3aa: CASSLSQGEYEKLFF; v_gene: TRBV28; j_gene: TRBJ1-4; abundance: .; d_gene: .
CDR3nt: TGCGCCAGCAGCCCGGGACAGCGCTCCTACAATGAGCAGTTCTTC; CDR3aa: CASSPGQRSYNEQFF; v_gene: TRBV5-1; j_gene: TRBJ2-1; abundance: .; d_gene: TRBD1
CDR3nt: TGCAGCGTTGAAAGGGGGGGGGTGAACACTGAAGCTTTCTTT; CDR3aa: CSVERGGVNTEAFF; v_gene: TRBV29-1; j_gene: TRBJ1-1; abundance: .; d_gene: .
CDR3nt: TGTGCCAGCAGCCCCGGGGGTGGTGAAAAACTGTTTTTT; CDR3aa: CASSPGGGEKLFF; v_gene: TRBV28; j_gene: TRBJ1-4; abundance: .; d_gene: .
CDR3nt: TGTGCCAGCAGCCCCCTTGCGGGGGCCCCAGAGACCCAGTACTTC; CDR3aa: CASSPLAGAPETQYF; v_gene: TRBV11-2; j_gene: TRBJ2-5; abundance: .; d_gene: .
CDR3nt: TGTGCCAGCAGCTTCGCGCGGGGGGGAGCTGATACGCAGTATTTT; CDR3aa: CASSFARGGADTQYF; v_gene: TRBV7-9; j_gene: TRBJ2-3; abundance: .; d_gene: TRBD2
CDR3nt: TGTGCCAGCTCACCAGTTTCACAGGGGGCGGATCAGCCCCAGCATTTT; CDR3aa: CASSPVSQGADQPQHF; v_gene: TRBV18; j_gene: TRBJ1-5; abundance: .; d_gene: TRBD1
CDR3nt: TGTGCCAGCAGCTTCGGGGGGCTATATAACCAAGAGACCCAGTACTTC; CDR3aa: CASSFGGLYNQETQYF; v_gene: TRBV5-6; j_gene: TRBJ2-5; abundance: .; d_gene: .
CDR3nt: TGTGCCAGCTCACCACCGGTGGCCTACGAGCAGTACTTC; CDR3aa: CASSPPVAYEQYF; v_gene: TRBV18; j_gene: TRBJ2-7; abundance: .; d_gene: .
CDR3nt: TGTGCCAGCTCAGCGGACTCCACCTTTAGTGAAAAACTGTTTTTT; CDR3aa: CASSADSTFSEKLFF; v_gene: TRBV18; j_gene: TRBJ1-4; abundance: .; d_gene: .
CDR3nt: TGCGCCAGCAGGGACAGCGCAATGTTCTACGAGCAGTACTTC; CDR3aa: CASRDSAMFYEQYF; v_gene: TRBV5-1; j_gene: TRBJ2-7; abundance: .; d_gene: .
CDR3nt: TGTGCCAGCAGCTTAAGGCAGGGTCGGAGGGAGACCCAGTACTTC; CDR3aa: CASSLRQGRRETQYF; v_gene: TRBV7-9; j_gene: TRBJ2-5; abundance: .; d_gene: .
CDR3nt: TGTGCCAGCAGCTTAAGAGAGTACGAGCAGTACTTC; CDR3aa: CASSLREYEQYF; v_gene: TRBV11-2; j_gene: TRBJ2-7; abundance: few; d_gene: .
CDR3nt: TGTGCCACCAGCAGTGGACTAGTATCCGGGGAGCTGTTTTTT; CDR3aa: CATSSGLVSGELFF; v_gene: TRBV15; j_gene: TRBJ2-2; abundance: .; d_gene: TRBD2
CDR3nt: TGTGCCAGTAGCGTGGGCGGAGCCAAAAACATTCAGTACTTC; CDR3aa: CASSVGGAKNIQYF; v_gene: TRBV19; j_gene: TRBJ2-4; abundance: .; d_gene: .
CDR3nt: TGCAGCGTTGTGCAAGCAGGGGCGGACGATGGCTACACCTTC; CDR3aa: CSVVQAGADDGYTF; v_gene: TRBV29-1; j_gene: TRBJ1-2; abundance: .; d_gene: .
CDR3nt: TGTGCCAGCAGTTTCACAAGGACCTCCACAGATACGCAGTATTTT; CDR3aa: CASSFTRTSTDTQYF; v_gene: TRBV6-5; j_gene: TRBJ2-3; abundance: .; d_gene: .
CDR3nt: TGTGCCAGCAGCGGCGGACTGACTAGCACAGATACGCAGTATTTT; CDR3aa: CASSGGLTSTDTQYF; v_gene: TRBV9; j_gene: TRBJ2-3; abundance: .; d_gene: .
CDR3nt: TGTGCCATCAAGGGGGACATTGAAAATTCACCCCTCCACTTT; CDR3aa: CAIKGDIENSPLHF; v_gene: TRBV10-3; j_gene: TRBJ1-6; abundance: .; d_gene: .
CDR3nt: TGTGCCAGCAGTTACTGGGACGAGGGGATGTCCTACGAGCAGTACTTC; CDR3aa: CASSYWDEGMSYEQYF; v_gene: TRBV6-5; j_gene: TRBJ2-7; abundance: .; d_gene: .
CDR3nt: TGCGCCAGCAGCCCCCAGCCGAGGGGCGAAAAACTGTTTTTT; CDR3aa: CASSPQPRGEKLFF; v_gene: TRBV4-3; j_gene: TRBJ1-4; abundance: .; d_gene: .
CDR3nt: TGTGCCAGCTCACCGATCGGGACTGCTAGCACAGATACGCAGTATTTT; CDR3aa: CASSPIGTASTDTQYF; v_gene: TRBV18; j_gene: TRBJ2-3; abundance: .; d_gene: .
CDR3nt: TGCGCCAGCAGTTCGGACAGTTATGGCTACACCTTC; CDR3aa: CASSSDSYGYTF; v_gene: TRBV10-2; j_gene: TRBJ1-2; abundance: .; d_gene: .
CDR3nt: TGTGCCAGCAGCTTACAGACTGGACCGGCCTACGAGCAGTACTTC; CDR3aa: CASSLQTGPAYEQYF; v_gene: TRBV11-2; j_gene: TRBJ2-7; abundance: .; d_gene: .
CDR3nt: TGTGCCAGCAGTTCTAGCGGGGGGGCCTCCTACGAGCAGTACTTC; CDR3aa: CASSSSGGASYEQYF; v_gene: TRBV2; j_gene: TRBJ2-7; abundance: .; d_gene: TRBD2
CDR3nt: TGTGCCAGCAGCTGGGAAGTGGTCGGCGAGCAGTACTTC; CDR3aa: CASSWEVVGEQYF; v_gene: TRBV7-9; j_gene: TRBJ2-7; abundance: once; d_gene: .
CDR3nt: TGTGCCAGCAGCGGACAGGGTGCGGGCTACGAGCAGTACTTC; CDR3aa: CASSGQGAGYEQYF; v_gene: TRBV9; j_gene: TRBJ2-7; abundance: .; d_gene: TRBD1
CDR3nt: TGTGCCAGTCGTCCAGGGGGTGGAAACACCATATATTTT; CDR3aa: CASRPGGGNTIYF; v_gene: TRBV19; j_gene: TRBJ1-3; abundance: .; d_gene: TRBD1
CDR3nt: TGTGCCAGCAGCTTCCGTGCCAGGACGATCTACGAGCAGTACTTC; CDR3aa: CASSFRARTIYEQYF; v_gene: TRBV5-8; j_gene: TRBJ2-7; abundance: .; d_gene: .
CDR3nt: TGTGCCAGCAGTAACAGGCGGAACACTGAAGCTTTCTTT; CDR3aa: CASSNRRNTEAFF; v_gene: TRBV28; j_gene: TRBJ1-1; abundance: .; d_gene: .
CDR3nt: TGTGCCAGCAGCGTCCACAGGGGATTACTAGCCAAAAACATTCAGTACTTC; CDR3aa: CASSVHRGLLAKNIQYF; v_gene: TRBV9; j_gene: TRBJ2-4; abundance: .; d_gene: TRBD1
CDR3nt: TGTGCCAGCAGCTTAACTAGCGGGGGAACAGATACGCAGTATTTT; CDR3aa: CASSLTSGGTDTQYF; v_gene: TRBV5-4; j_gene: TRBJ2-3; abundance: .; d_gene: TRBD2
CDR3nt: TGTGCCAGTAGTGTCGCTCGGACGGCAGGCGAAGCTTTCTTT; CDR3aa: CASSVARTAGEAFF; v_gene: TRBV19; j_gene: TRBJ1-1; abundance: .; d_gene: .
CDR3nt: TGTGCCAGCAGCTTAGGCCTAGTGGAGACCCAGTACTTC; CDR3aa: CASSLGLVETQYF; v_gene: TRBV7-2; j_gene: TRBJ2-5; abundance: .; d_gene: .
CDR3nt: TGTGCCAGCAGAAGTCAACCCAGACAGAGCTATGGCTACACCTTC; CDR3aa: CASRSQPRQSYGYTF; v_gene: TRBV28; j_gene: TRBJ1-2; abundance: .; d_gene: .
CDR3nt: TGTGCCAGCAGCTTAAGGGCAGGCACAAACACCGGGGAGCTGTTTTTT; CDR3aa: CASSLRAGTNTGELFF; v_gene: TRBV7-3; j_gene: TRBJ2-2; abundance: once; d_gene: .
CDR3nt: TGTGCCAGCAGTGAAACCCTCGGGACAGGGCAACGCGCGTCAACTAATGAAAAACTGTTTTTT; CDR3aa: CASSETLGTGQRASTNEKLFF; v_gene: TRBV6-1; j_gene: TRBJ1-4; abundance: .; d_gene: TRBD1
CDR3nt: TGTGCCTGGAGTTACGAGATCCGGGGGACCCAGTACTTC; CDR3aa: CAWSYEIRGTQYF; v_gene: TRBV30; j_gene: TRBJ2-5; abundance: .; d_gene: .
CDR3nt: TGTGCCAGCTCACCGATGGGGGGCGAGCAGTACTTC; CDR3aa: CASSPMGGEQYF; v_gene: TRBV18; j_gene: TRBJ2-7; abundance: .; d_gene: .
CDR3nt: TGTGCCAGCAGCGTAGGGAAGACAGTTAGCGGACTTGGTTTTGAGCAGTTCTTC; CDR3aa: CASSVGKTVSGLGFEQFF; v_gene: TRBV9; j_gene: TRBJ2-1; abundance: .; d_gene: .
CDR3nt: TGTGCCTGGAGTGGGTTCGGGGAGCTGTTTTTT; CDR3aa: CAWSGFGELFF; v_gene: TRBV30; j_gene: TRBJ2-2; abundance: .; d_gene: .
CDR3nt: TGTGCCAGCAGCGGGACAGGTATAAACACAGATACGCAGTATTTT; CDR3aa: CASSGTGINTDTQYF; v_gene: TRBV28; j_gene: TRBJ2-3; abundance: .; d_gene: TRBD1
CDR3nt: TGTGCCAGCTCACCACCGGGCCAGGTCTACGAGCAGTACTTC; CDR3aa: CASSPPGQVYEQYF; v_gene: TRBV18; j_gene: TRBJ2-7; abundance: .; d_gene: .
CDR3nt: TGCGCCAGCAGCCAAGATGCCGCGGGAGGTTCCGCCTACAATGAGCAGTTCTTC; CDR3aa: CASSQDAAGGSAYNEQFF; v_gene: TRBV4-3; j_gene: TRBJ2-1; abundance: .; d_gene: TRBD2
CDR3nt: TGTGCCAGCAGTCTTCGGACAGGGGGAAACACCATATATTTT; CDR3aa: CASSLRTGGNTIYF; v_gene: TRBV27; j_gene: TRBJ1-3; abundance: .; d_gene: TRBD1